This entry concerns a single T cell receptor (beta chain). The data are from a study of control samples from healthy donors and cancer patients. Clones were read by immunoSEQ multiplex PCR, and TCRdb kept only the in-frame ones, dropping some. There are some 130,000 clones in the sample; 92% occur only once, and 4.5% to 7% lies in the top ten. The V gene end was trimmed by 2 bases and the J gene end by 0 bases; junction bases not matched to a gene: 10. Germline CDR1 reads GTSNPN; CDR2 reads SVGIG (reference sequence). The CDR3 runs to 16 residues. The TCR comes from a man younger than 35 in good health. V usage is TRBV30 and J usage is TRBJ2-7, with 7 bases identical to TRBD2. Sequences were obtained from blood. The CDR3 DNA reads TGTGCCTGGAGTAGAGGCGGTGGGGGGGGCTCCTACGAGCAGTACTTC. Its translation is CAWSRGGGGGSYEQYF.